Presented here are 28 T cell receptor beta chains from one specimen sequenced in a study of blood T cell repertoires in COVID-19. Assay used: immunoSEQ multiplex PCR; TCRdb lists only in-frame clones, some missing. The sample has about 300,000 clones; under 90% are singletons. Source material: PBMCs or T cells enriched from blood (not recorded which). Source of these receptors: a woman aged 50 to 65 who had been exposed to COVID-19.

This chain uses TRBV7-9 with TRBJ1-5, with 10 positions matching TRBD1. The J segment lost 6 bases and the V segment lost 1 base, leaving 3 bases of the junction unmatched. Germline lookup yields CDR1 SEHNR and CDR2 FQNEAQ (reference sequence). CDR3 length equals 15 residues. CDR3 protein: CASSLDGTGVQPQHF. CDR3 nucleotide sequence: TGTGCCAGCAGCTTAGACGGGACAGGGGTTCAGCCCCAGCATTTT. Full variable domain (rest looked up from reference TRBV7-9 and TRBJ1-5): DTGVSQNPRHKITKRGQNVTFRCDPISEHNRLYWYRQTLGQGPEFLTYFQNEAQLEKSRLLSDRFSAERPKGSFSTLEIQRTEQGDSAMYLCASSLDGTGVQPQHFGDGTRLSIL.

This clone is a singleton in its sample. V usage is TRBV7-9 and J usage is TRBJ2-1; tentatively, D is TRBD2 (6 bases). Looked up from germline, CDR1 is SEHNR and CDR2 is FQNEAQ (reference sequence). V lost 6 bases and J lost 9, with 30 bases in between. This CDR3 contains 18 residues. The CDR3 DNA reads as TGTGCCAGCAGTCGCGCCTGGGTTGGAGGGCAGGGCCGGGGTGAGCAGTTCTTC. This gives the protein CASSRAWVGGQGRGEQFF. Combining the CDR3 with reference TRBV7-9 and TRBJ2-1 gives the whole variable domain DTGVSQNPRHKITKRGQNVTFRCDPISEHNRLYWYRQTLGQGPEFLTYFQNEAQLEKSRLLSDRFSAERPKGSFSTLEIQRTEQGDSAMYLCASSRAWVGGQGRGEQFFGPGTRLTVL.

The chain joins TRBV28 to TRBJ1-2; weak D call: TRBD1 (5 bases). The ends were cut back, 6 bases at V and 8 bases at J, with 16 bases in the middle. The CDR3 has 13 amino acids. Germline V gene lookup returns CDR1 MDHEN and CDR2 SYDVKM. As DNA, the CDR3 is TGTGCCAGCAGATCGACGGGGACTGGGGGCTACACCTTC. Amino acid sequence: CASRSTGTGGYTF.

CDR3 in DNA: TGTGCCAGTAGTCTAAGGACAGGGCAGCAAAACATTCAGTACTTC. Translating gives CASSLRTGQQNIQYF. The rearrangement links TRBV19 to TRBJ2-4, with 8 bases lining up with TRBD1. The germline CDR1 and CDR2 sequences are LNHDA and SQIVND (reference sequence). V was pared by 5 bases and J by 5 bases, with 8 bases of the junction left unmatched. The CDR3 has 15 residues. The full variable domain, with the rest looked up from reference TRBV19 and TRBJ2-4, is DGGITQSPKYLFRKEGQNVTLSCEQNLNHDAMYWYRQDPGQGLRLIYYSQIVNDFQKGDIAEGYSVSREKKESFPLTVTSAQKNPTAFYLCASSLRTGQQNIQYFGAGTRLSVL.

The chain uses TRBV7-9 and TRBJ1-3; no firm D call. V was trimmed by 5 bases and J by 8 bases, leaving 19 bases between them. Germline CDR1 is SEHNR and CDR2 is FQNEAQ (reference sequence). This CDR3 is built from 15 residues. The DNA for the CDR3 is TGTGCCAGCAGCCCGCCGCCTCTTACGCGGGACACCATATATTTT. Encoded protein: CASSPPPLTRDTIYF.

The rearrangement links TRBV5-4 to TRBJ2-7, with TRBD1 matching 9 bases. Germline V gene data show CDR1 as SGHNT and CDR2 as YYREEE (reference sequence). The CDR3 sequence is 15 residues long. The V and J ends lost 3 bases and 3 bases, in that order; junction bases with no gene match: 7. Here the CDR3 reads CASSSGQGSFYEQYF. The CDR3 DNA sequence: TGTGCCAGCAGCTCGGGACAGGGATCTTTCTACGAGCAGTACTTC.

DNA for the CDR3: TGTGCCAGCAGGCCAACCGGGACTCCAAGCCCAGATACGCAGTATTTT. It encodes CASRPTGTPSPDTQYF. The chain is built from TRBV5-6 and TRBJ2-3; D may be TRBD2 (6 bases). The CDR3 spans 16 residues. Trimming pared 5 bases from V and 4 bases from J, leaving 20 bases between. CDR1 and CDR2 from the germline V gene are SGHDT and YYEEEE.

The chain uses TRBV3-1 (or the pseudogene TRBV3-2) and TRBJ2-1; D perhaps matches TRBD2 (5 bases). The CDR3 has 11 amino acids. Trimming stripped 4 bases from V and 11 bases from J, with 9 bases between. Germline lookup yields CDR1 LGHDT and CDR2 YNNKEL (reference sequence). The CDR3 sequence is CASSRLAQQFF. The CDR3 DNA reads TGTGCCAGCAGCCGGCTAGCACAGCAGTTCTTC.

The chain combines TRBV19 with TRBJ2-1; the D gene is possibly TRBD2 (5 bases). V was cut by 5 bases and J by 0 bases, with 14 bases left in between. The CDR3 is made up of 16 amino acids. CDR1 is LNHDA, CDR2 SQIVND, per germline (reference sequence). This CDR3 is CASSVEDLGSYNEQFF. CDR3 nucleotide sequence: TGTGCCAGTAGTGTGGAGGATTTGGGCTCCTACAATGAGCAGTTCTTC.

This chain's CDR3 is CASSEFRSDEQFF. The DNA of the CDR3 is TGTGCCAGCAGTGAATTTAGGAGTGATGAGCAGTTCTTC. The V call is TRBV6-1, the J call TRBJ2-1; D remains unclear. The CDR3 has 13 residues. Germline V gene lookup returns CDR1 MNHNS and CDR2 SASEGT. Trimming took off 2 bases at V and 8 bases at J, with 10 bases between the two ends.

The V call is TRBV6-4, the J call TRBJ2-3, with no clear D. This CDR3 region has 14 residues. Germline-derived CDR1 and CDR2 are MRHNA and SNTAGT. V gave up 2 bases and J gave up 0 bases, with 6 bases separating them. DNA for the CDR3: TGTGCCAGCAGTGACGATCGGAGCACAGATACGCAGTATTTT. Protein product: CASSDDRSTDTQYF.

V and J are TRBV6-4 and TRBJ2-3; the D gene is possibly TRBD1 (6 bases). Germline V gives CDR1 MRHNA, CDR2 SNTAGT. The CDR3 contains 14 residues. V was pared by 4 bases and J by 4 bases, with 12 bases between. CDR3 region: CASSVQGISDTQYF. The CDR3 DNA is TGTGCCAGCAGTGTTCAGGGGATCTCAGATACGCAGTATTTT.

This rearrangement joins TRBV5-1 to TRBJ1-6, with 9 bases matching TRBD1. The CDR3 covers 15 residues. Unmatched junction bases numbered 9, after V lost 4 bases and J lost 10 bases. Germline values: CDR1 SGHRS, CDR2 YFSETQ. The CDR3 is CASSTQQGAGSPLHF. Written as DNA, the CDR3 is TGCGCCAGCAGCACCCAACAGGGGGCCGGGTCACCCCTCCACTTT.

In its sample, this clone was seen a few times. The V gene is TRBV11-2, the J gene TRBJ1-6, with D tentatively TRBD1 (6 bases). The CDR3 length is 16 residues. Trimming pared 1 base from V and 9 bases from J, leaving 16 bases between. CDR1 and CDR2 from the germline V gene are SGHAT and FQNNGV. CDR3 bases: TGTGCCAGCAGCTTAGTATCAGGGGCGAGGAGTTCACCCCTCCACTTT. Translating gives CASSLVSGARSSPLHF.

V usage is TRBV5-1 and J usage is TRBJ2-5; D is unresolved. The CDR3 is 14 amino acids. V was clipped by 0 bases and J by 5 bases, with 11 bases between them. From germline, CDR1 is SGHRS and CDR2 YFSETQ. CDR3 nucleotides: TGCGCCAGCAGCTTGGCCGCGAACGGGGAGACCCAGTACTTC. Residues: CASSLAANGETQYF.

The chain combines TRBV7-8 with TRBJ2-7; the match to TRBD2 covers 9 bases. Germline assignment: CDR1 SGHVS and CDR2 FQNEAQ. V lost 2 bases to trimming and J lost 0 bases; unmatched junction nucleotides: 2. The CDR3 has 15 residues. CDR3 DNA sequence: TGTGCCAGCAGCTTACTAGCGGGGAACTCCTACGAGCAGTACTTC. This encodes CASSLLAGNSYEQYF.

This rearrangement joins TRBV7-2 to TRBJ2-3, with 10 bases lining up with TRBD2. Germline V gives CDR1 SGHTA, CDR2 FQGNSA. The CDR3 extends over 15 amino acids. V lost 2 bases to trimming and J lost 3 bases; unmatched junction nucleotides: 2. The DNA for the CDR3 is TGTGCCAGCAGCTTAACTAGCGGGGCGACAGATACGCAGTATTTT. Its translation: CASSLTSGATDTQYF. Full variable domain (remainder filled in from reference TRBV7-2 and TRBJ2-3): GAGVSQSPSNKVTEKGKDVELRCDPISGHTALYWYRQSLGQGLEFLIYFQGNSAPDKSGLPSDRFSAERTGGSVSTLTIQRTQQEDSAVYLCASSLTSGATDTQYFGPGTRLTVL.

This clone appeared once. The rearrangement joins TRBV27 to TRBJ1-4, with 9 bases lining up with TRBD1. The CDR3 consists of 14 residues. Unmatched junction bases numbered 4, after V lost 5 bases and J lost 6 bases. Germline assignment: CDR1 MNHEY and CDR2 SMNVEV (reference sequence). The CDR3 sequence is CASSTTGGDEKLFF. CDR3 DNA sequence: TGTGCCAGCAGTACGACAGGGGGTGATGAAAAACTGTTTTTT.

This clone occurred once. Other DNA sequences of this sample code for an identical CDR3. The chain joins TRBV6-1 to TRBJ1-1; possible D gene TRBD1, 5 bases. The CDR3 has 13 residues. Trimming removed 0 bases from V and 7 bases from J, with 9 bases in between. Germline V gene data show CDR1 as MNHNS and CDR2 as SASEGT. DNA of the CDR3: TGTGCCAGCAGTGAAGCAGGGAGGGGTGAAGCTTTCTTT. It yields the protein CASSEAGRGEAFF.

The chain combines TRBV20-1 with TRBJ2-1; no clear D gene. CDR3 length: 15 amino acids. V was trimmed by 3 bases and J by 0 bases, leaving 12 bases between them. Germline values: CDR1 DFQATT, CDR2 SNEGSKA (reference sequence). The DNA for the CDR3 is TGCAGTGCTAGTCCCCCACTCCGCTCCTACAATGAGCAGTTCTTC. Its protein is CSASPPLRSYNEQFF.

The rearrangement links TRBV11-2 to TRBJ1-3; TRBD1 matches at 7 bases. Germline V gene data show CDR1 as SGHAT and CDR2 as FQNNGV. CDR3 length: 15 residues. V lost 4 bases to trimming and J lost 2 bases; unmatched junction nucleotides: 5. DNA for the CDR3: TGTGCCAGCAGCTCCCAGGGGGGAGCTGGAAACACCATATATTTT. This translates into CASSSQGGAGNTIYF.

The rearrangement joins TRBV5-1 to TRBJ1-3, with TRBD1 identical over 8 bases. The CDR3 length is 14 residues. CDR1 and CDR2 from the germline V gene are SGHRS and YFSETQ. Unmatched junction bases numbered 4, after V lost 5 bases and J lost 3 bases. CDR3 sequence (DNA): TGCGCCAGCAGGCAGGGGGCCGGTGGAAACACCATATATTTT. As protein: CASRQGAGGNTIYF.

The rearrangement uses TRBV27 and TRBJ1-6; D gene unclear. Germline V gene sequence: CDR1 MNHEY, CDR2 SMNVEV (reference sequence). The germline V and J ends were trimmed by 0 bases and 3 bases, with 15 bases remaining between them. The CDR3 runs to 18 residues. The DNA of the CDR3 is TGTGCCAGCAGTTTATCGAGTAGGGTCGGGGACTATAATTCACCCCTCCACTTT. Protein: CASSLSSRVGDYNSPLHF.

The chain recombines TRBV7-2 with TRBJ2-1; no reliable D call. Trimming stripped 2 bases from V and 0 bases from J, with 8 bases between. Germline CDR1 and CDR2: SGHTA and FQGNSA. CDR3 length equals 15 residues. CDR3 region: CASSLSVSSYNEQFF. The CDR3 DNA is TGTGCCAGCAGCTTAAGCGTAAGCTCCTACAATGAGCAGTTCTTC.

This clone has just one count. The CDR3 nucleotides are TGCGCCAGCAGCGACAGTGGGCTAGCGGGGGGAGAGACCCAGTACTTC. Translated, it gives CASSDSGLAGGETQYF. This chain links TRBV5-1 with TRBJ2-5; 11 nucleotides agree with TRBD2. The germline V gene has CDR1 SGHRS and CDR2 YFSETQ. This CDR3 region has 16 residues. V was pared by 4 bases and J by 4 bases, with 9 bases of the junction left unmatched.

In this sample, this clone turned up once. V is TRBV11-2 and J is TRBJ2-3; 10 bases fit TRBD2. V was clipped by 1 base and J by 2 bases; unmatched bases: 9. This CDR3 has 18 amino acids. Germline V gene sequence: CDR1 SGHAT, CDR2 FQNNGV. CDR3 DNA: TGTGCCAGCAGCTTAGTTAGGGCTAGCGGGGGATTCACAGATACGCAGTATTTT. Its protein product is CASSLVRASGGFTDTQYF.

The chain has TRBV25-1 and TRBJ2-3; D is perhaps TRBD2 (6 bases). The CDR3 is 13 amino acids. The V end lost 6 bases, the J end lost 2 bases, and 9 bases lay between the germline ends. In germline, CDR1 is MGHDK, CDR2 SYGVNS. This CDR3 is CASRGGVTDTQYF. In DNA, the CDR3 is TGTGCCAGCAGGGGGGGAGTCACAGATACGCAGTATTTT.

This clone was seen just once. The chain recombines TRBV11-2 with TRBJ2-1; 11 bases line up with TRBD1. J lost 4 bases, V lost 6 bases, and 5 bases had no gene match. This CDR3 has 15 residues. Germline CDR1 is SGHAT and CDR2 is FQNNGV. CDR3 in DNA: TGTGCCAGCAGTCGGGACAGGGGGGAGTACAATGAGCAGTTCTTC. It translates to CASSRDRGEYNEQFF.